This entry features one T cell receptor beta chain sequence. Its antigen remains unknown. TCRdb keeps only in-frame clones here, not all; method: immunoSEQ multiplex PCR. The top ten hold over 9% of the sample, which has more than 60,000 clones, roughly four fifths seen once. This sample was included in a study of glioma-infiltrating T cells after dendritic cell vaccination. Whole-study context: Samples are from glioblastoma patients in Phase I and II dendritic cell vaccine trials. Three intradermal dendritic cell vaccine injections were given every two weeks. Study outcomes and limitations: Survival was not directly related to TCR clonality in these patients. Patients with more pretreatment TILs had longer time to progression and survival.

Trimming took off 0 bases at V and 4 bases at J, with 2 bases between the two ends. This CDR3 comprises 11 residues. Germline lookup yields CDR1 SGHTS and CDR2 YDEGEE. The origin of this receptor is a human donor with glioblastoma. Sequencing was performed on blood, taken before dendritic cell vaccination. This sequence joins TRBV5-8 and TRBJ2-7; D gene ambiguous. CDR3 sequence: CASSLAYEQYF. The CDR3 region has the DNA TGTGCCAGCAGCTTGGCGTACGAGCAGTACTTC.